These T cell receptor beta chains were read from a single sample in a study of cytomegalovirus exposure and HLA in healthy donors. Some clones are missing from TCRdb's copy, which holds only in-frame ones; the method was immunoSEQ multiplex PCR. There are 110,000 to 150,000 clones in the sample; about 70% occur only once, and 2.1% lies in the top ten. Sequenced: PBMCs. All receptors come from a woman in her sixties in good health and CMV-seropositive. Both conserved end residues are part of each CDR3. The order of the fields is clone size, D gene, J gene, V gene, CDR3 DNA, CDR3 protein. A D gene is named only where the DNA matches it firmly. Part of the rows lack a size; the others show once, few, many or a class for expanded clones.

size: -
D: TRBD1
J: TRBJ1-3
V: TRBV6-5
DNA: TGTGCCAGCAGTGGGACAGACCTCTCTGGAAACACCATATATTTT
CDR3: CASSGTDLSGNTIYF

size: -
D: TRBD1
J: TRBJ1-2
V: TRBV28
DNA: TGTGCCAGCAGGGGGACCGGGACAGGGGAGCGTCGTGGCTACACCTTC
CDR3: CASRGTGTGERRGYTF

size: -
D: -
J: TRBJ1-5
V: TRBV28
DNA: TGTGCCAGTGGAGATAGAGCGGGTCAGCCCCAGCATTTT
CDR3: CASGDRAGQPQHF

size: -
D: TRBD1
J: TRBJ1-1
V: TRBV7-2
DNA: TGTGCCAGCAGCTTAGTCGGACAGGTCAACACTGAAGCTTTCTTT
CDR3: CASSLVGQVNTEAFF

size: -
D: -
J: TRBJ2-7
V: TRBV7-9
DNA: TGTGCCAGCAGCACAGACACGAGCTCCTACGAGCAGTACTTC
CDR3: CASSTDTSSYEQYF

size: -
D: TRBD1
J: TRBJ2-2
V: TRBV7-9
DNA: TGTGCCAGCCTACAGGGGATGGTCTCCTCGAACACCGGGGAGCTGTTTTTT
CDR3: CASLQGMVSSNTGELFF

size: -
D: TRBD1
J: TRBJ2-4
V: TRBV6-6
DNA: TGTGCCAGTCTTCCAGGGGGAAGTGGCAAAAACATTCAGTACTTC
CDR3: CASLPGGSGKNIQYF

size: few
D: -
J: TRBJ1-5
V: TRBV19
DNA: TGTGCCACCCGAGGAAAACAGGCAGGGGGCAATCAGCCCCAGCATTTT
CDR3: CATRGKQAGGNQPQHF

size: -
D: -
J: TRBJ1-2
V: TRBV28
DNA: TGTGCCAGCAGTTCGGGACACCAACCTCGTGGCTACACCTTC
CDR3: CASSSGHQPRGYTF

size: -
D: TRBD1
J: TRBJ1-1
V: TRBV18
DNA: TGTGCCAGCTCACCGAGGACAGGGGCGAACACTGAAGCTTTCTTT
CDR3: CASSPRTGANTEAFF

size: few
D: TRBD2
J: TRBJ2-7
V: TRBV9
DNA: TGTGCCAGCAGCGAGGCGGGACTAGCGGATTACGAGCAGTACTTC
CDR3: CASSEAGLADYEQYF

size: -
D: TRBD1
J: TRBJ1-4
V: TRBV5-1
DNA: TGCGCCAGCAGCAGGGACAGGGGGCCGGGAGAAAAACTGTTTTTT
CDR3: CASSRDRGPGEKLFF

size: -
D: TRBD1
J: TRBJ2-7
V: TRBV10-3
DNA: TGTGCCATCAATCCGGGACAGGGGGCTTACGAGCAGTACTTC
CDR3: CAINPGQGAYEQYF

size: -
D: -
J: TRBJ2-7
V: TRBV5-1
DNA: TGCGCCAGCAGCTTGGTAGGGGCAGGTGGATCCTACGAGCAGTACTTC
CDR3: CASSLVGAGGSYEQYF

size: -
D: -
J: TRBJ1-2
V: TRBV7-3
DNA: TGTGCCAGCAGCTTAAGGGGGGGCGGCGGCTATGGCTACACCTTC
CDR3: CASSLRGGGGYGYTF

size: -
D: -
J: TRBJ2-3
V: TRBV2
DNA: TGTGCCAGCAGTGATCAGGGGTCTTTTGCAGATACGCAGTATTTT
CDR3: CASSDQGSFADTQYF

size: -
D: -
J: TRBJ1-1
V: TRBV7-8
DNA: TGTGCCAGCAGCTTAGGGGGGCTTGGGGTGAACACTGAAGCTTTCTTT
CDR3: CASSLGGLGVNTEAFF

size: -
D: TRBD1
J: TRBJ1-2
V: TRBV7-9
DNA: TGTGCCAGCAGCTTCGACAGGGCTACTAACTATGGCTACACCTTC
CDR3: CASSFDRATNYGYTF

size: -
D: -
J: TRBJ2-3
V: TRBV5-4
DNA: TGTGCCAGCAGCTTCGGGACTGGGGACGGCGCGCAGTATTTT
CDR3: CASSFGTGDGAQYF

size: -
D: TRBD1
J: TRBJ1-5
V: TRBV7-4
DNA: TGTGCCAGCAGCTTAGCGCTTGAAACAGGGGGCAGGAGCAATCAGCCCCAGCATTTT
CDR3: CASSLALETGGRSNQPQHF

size: -
D: TRBD1
J: TRBJ2-1
V: TRBV2
DNA: TGTGCCAGCACCATCGGACAGGGGAGCTACAATGAGCAGTTCTTC
CDR3: CASTIGQGSYNEQFF

size: -
D: TRBD1
J: TRBJ1-3
V: TRBV6-5
DNA: TGTGCCACCAAGGACAGGGCTGGAAGCACCATATATTTT
CDR3: CATKDRAGSTIYF

size: -
D: TRBD2
J: TRBJ2-7
V: TRBV5-1
DNA: TGCGCCAGCAGCTTGGTTGGTAGCGGGAGTTACGAGCAGTACTTC
CDR3: CASSLVGSGSYEQYF

size: -
D: -
J: TRBJ2-5
V: TRBV27
DNA: TGTGCCAGCAGTCCCGTCAGGGATCAAGAGACCCAGTACTTC
CDR3: CASSPVRDQETQYF

size: -
D: -
J: TRBJ2-5
V: TRBV5-5
DNA: TGTGCCAGCAGCCTAATCGGCCAAGAGACCCAGTACTTC
CDR3: CASSLIGQETQYF

size: once
D: -
J: TRBJ2-7
V: TRBV5-1
DNA: TGCGCCAGCAGCTTGGGGGGAGTGGGCTCCTACGAGCAGTACTTC
CDR3: CASSLGGVGSYEQYF

size: -
D: -
J: TRBJ1-2
V: TRBV2
DNA: TGTGCCAGCAGTGAAGCACAGGGAACTAGCTACACCTTC
CDR3: CASSEAQGTSYTF

size: -
D: -
J: TRBJ1-2
V: TRBV19
DNA: TGTGCCAGCCAGGGATACCACTATGGCTACACCTTC
CDR3: CASQGYHYGYTF

size: -
D: -
J: TRBJ1-4
V: TRBV5-5
DNA: TGTGCCAGCAGCTTAACGACCGGCGGGGAAAAACTGTTTTTT
CDR3: CASSLTTGGEKLFF

size: -
D: TRBD1
J: TRBJ2-7
V: TRBV29-1
DNA: TGCAGCGTTCTCATCCGGACAGGGGGCAACTACGAGCAGTACTTC
CDR3: CSVLIRTGGNYEQYF

size: -
D: -
J: TRBJ2-3
V: TRBV5-6
DNA: TGTGCCAGCAGCTTGGTCTCCGGCACAGATACGCAGTATTTT
CDR3: CASSLVSGTDTQYF

size: -
D: -
J: TRBJ2-7
V: TRBV11-3
DNA: TGTGCCAGCAGCCCTAGGGGGAAGATCGACGAGCAGTACTTC
CDR3: CASSPRGKIDEQYF

size: -
D: TRBD1
J: TRBJ1-5
V: TRBV28
DNA: TGTGCCAGCAGTCGGGACAGTAATCAGCCCCAGCATTTT
CDR3: CASSRDSNQPQHF

size: -
D: TRBD2
J: TRBJ2-2
V: TRBV7-3
DNA: TGTGCCAGCAGCCCCCGCGGACTAGCCTCCGGGGAGCTGTTTTTT
CDR3: CASSPRGLASGELFF

size: -
D: -
J: TRBJ1-1
V: TRBV28
DNA: TGTGCCAGCATCTCACCAGGGAGGAATGCGAACACTGAAGCTTTCTTT
CDR3: CASISPGRNANTEAFF

size: -
D: TRBD1
J: TRBJ2-1
V: TRBV5-6
DNA: TGTGCCAGCAGCTACCGGACAGGGGAGTTCTTC
CDR3: CASSYRTGEFF

size: -
D: -
J: TRBJ1-5
V: TRBV5-4
DNA: TGTGCCAGCAGACCCGGACAGTTTAGCAATCAGCCCCAGCATTTT
CDR3: CASRPGQFSNQPQHF

size: -
D: -
J: TRBJ1-4
V: TRBV11-2
DNA: TGTGCCAGCAGCCGGACATATGAAAAACTGTTTTTT
CDR3: CASSRTYEKLFF

size: -
D: TRBD2
J: TRBJ2-3
V: TRBV9
DNA: TGTGCCAGCAGCGTAGGTCTAGCGGCAGATACGCAGTATTTT
CDR3: CASSVGLAADTQYF

size: -
D: -
J: TRBJ1-1
V: TRBV27
DNA: TGTGCCAGCAGCCTAACAGTGAACACTGAAGCTTTCTTT
CDR3: CASSLTVNTEAFF

size: -
D: TRBD1
J: TRBJ1-5
V: TRBV28
DNA: TGTGCCAGCGCGAAATCAGGGACAGACAATCAGCCCCAGCATTTT
CDR3: CASAKSGTDNQPQHF

size: -
D: TRBD1
J: TRBJ2-1
V: TRBV5-1
DNA: TGCGCCAGCAGCCTAGGACAGGGGGCCCCCAATGAGCAGTTCTTC
CDR3: CASSLGQGAPNEQFF

size: -
D: -
J: TRBJ2-1
V: TRBV30
DNA: TGTGCCTGGAGTGTAGTAGCGCCCCGGCGCGATGAGCAGTTCTTC
CDR3: CAWSVVAPRRDEQFF

size: -
D: TRBD2
J: TRBJ2-7
V: TRBV14
DNA: TGTGCCAGCAGCCGCACTACTAGCGGGAGGGCCCTGCAGTACTTC
CDR3: CASSRTTSGRALQYF

size: once
D: -
J: TRBJ2-1
V: TRBV2
DNA: TGTGCCAGCAGTGGTCCCGGGTTCGATGAGCAGTTCTTC
CDR3: CASSGPGFDEQFF

size: -
D: -
J: TRBJ2-7
V: TRBV5-1
DNA: TGCGCCAGCAGTTCCGGACCGGGAGTCGGCGAGCAGTACTTC
CDR3: CASSSGPGVGEQYF

size: -
D: -
J: TRBJ1-5
V: TRBV10-3
DNA: TGTGCCATCAGGGACAGCCTTAGCAATCAGCCCCAGCATTTT
CDR3: CAIRDSLSNQPQHF

size: -
D: -
J: TRBJ2-5
V: TRBV23-1
DNA: TGCGCCAGCAGTAAAAACGGGGAAGGAGAGACCCAGTACTTC
CDR3: CASSKNGEGETQYF

size: -
D: TRBD1
J: TRBJ1-1
V: TRBV28
DNA: TGTGCCAGCAGTTTCGGGGGATTCAGGGGGCGCTTTCAAGCTTTCTTT
CDR3: CASSFGGFRGRFQAFF

size: -
D: TRBD1
J: TRBJ2-5
V: TRBV5-1
DNA: TGCGCCAGCAGCTTACATAGTCGGGCAGGGGGCGAGGAGACCCAGTACTTC
CDR3: CASSLHSRAGGEETQYF

size: -
D: -
J: TRBJ1-6
V: TRBV6-5
DNA: TGTGCCAGCAGTAACGGACTGAATAATTCACCCCTCCACTTT
CDR3: CASSNGLNNSPLHF

size: -
D: TRBD1
J: TRBJ1-1
V: TRBV28
DNA: TGTGCCAGCAGCAAACAGGGGGCTTGGGGCACTGAAGCTTTCTTT
CDR3: CASSKQGAWGTEAFF

size: -
D: TRBD1
J: TRBJ1-6
V: TRBV5-1
DNA: TGCGCCAGCAGCCCAGCAGGGGGCGGTTCACCCCTCCACTTT
CDR3: CASSPAGGGSPLHF